This paragraph covers one T cell receptor (beta chain) sequence. The germline CDR1 and CDR2 sequences are MDHEN and SYDVKM. This CDR3 is built from 14 residues. Trimming took 3 bases from V and 3 from J, leaving 11 bases between them. The data were obtained in a study of blood T cell repertoires in COVID-19. Turning to the study itself: From T cells, B-cell-depleted T cells, or PBMCs came the material, which was cDNA or gDNA.

The data were produced by immunoSEQ multiplex PCR, yet TCRdb's version contains in-frame clones alone and is incomplete. In the table there are over 45,000 clones, 82% of which are singletons. This receptor was taken from a man between 35 and 55 years old with acute or convalescent COVID-19. The chain has TRBV28 and TRBJ1-1; no definite D call. The material sequenced was peripheral blood. CDR3 nucleotide sequence: TGTGCCAGCAGTTTCCCGGACTGGGACACTGAAGCTTTCTTT. The encoded protein is CASSFPDWDTEAFF.